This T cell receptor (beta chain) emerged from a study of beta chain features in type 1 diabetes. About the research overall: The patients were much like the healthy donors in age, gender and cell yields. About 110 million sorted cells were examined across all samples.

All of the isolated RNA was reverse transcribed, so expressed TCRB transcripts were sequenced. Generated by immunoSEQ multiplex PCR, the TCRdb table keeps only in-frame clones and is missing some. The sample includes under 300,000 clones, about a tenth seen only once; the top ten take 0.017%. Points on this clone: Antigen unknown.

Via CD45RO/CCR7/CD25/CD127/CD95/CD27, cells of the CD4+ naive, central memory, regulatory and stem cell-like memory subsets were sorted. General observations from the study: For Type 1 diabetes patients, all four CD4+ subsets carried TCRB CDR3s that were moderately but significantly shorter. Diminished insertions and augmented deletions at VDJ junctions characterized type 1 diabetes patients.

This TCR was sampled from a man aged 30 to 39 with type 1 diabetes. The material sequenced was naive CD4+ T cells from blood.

The CDR3 DNA reads TGTGCCAGCAGCCGCGTACAGGGCTCAGATACGCAGTATTTT. It is translated as CASSRVQGSDTQYF. The chain couples TRBV5-6 to TRBJ2-3; tentative D call: TRBD1 (6 bases). The germline gives CDR1 SGHDT, CDR2 YYEEEE. V lost 4 bases and J 4 bases, leaving 13 bases between the germline ends. CDR3 size: 14 residues.